This T cell receptor (beta chain) originates from a study of long-term antiretroviral therapy in people with HIV. Background on the study: The 2015 recommendation for immediate ART came about a decade after the earliest samples.

V shed 1 base, J shed 7 bases, and the junction held 6 bases outside the gene matches. CDR3 size: 15 residues. Germline V gene sequence: CDR1 LGHNT, CDR2 FRNRAP. They ran version v3.0 of the immunoSEQ assay at survey level. Each sample aimed for roughly 40,000-50,000 sequenced T-cell genomes. Clones were sequenced by immunoSEQ multiplex PCR, and TCRdb holds only the in-frame ones, with some missing. The repertoire consists of 30,000 to 40,000 clones, with about 83% occurring once and the leading ten covering 7.9%. A minimum of one pre-ART and two post-ART PBMC samples existed for each donor. The V gene is TRBV12-5, the J gene TRBJ2-1, with 8 positions matching TRBD2. The sequencing here drew on unsorted PBMCs, taken 0.4 years before starting antiretroviral therapy. This TCR came from a man between 18 and 29 years old with HIV. The CDR3 coding sequence is TGTGCTAGTGGTTTGGGCCGGACTAGCAGGAATGAGCAGTTCTTC. It encodes CASGLGRTSRNEQFF.